This T cell receptor beta chain was sequenced in a study of shared clonotypes between healthy human individuals. Authors' methods: ImmunoSEQ gave junction-only sequences without quality scores, so filtering differed. Assay used: immunoSEQ multiplex PCR; TCRdb lists only in-frame clones, some missing. The DNA gave D and trimming, while V, J and clone size come from that table. The table lists 2 million to 2.5 million clones, 93% of them singletons. Remarks on this clone: Its antigen is still unknown.

The CDR3 totals 16 residues. Per germline, CDR1 SEHNR and CDR2 FQNEAQ (reference sequence). Trimming shortened V by 10 bases and J by 0 bases, and 21 bases separated the two germline ends. Study-wide findings and caveats: Sampling covered blood only; tissue repertoires likely differ.

This TCR came from a man aged 18 to 35 in good health. Some clones in this sample may be carry-over from other donors' samples. The genes are TRBV7-9 and TRBJ1-2; D is unresolved. The sample comprised naive CD4+ T cells from PBMCs. Subset specified: CD45RA+ positively selected. For the CDR3, the DNA is TGTGCCATCCAAATAGGTTTGGACGGGGCTAACTATGGCTACACCTTC. This codes for CAIQIGLDGANYGYTF.